A selection of T cell receptor beta chains follows, all from one sample in a study of identical twins. TCRdb re-called the 5' RACE reads with MiXCR, one entry per CDR3 protein. The sample holds under 300,000 distinct CDR3 sequences, approximately 11% seen once. The same specimen was also included in a second study, on yellow fever vaccine responses in identical twins.

Material for sequencing was memory (CD45RO+) T cells sorted from blood. The receptors come from a young woman in good health. Each CDR3 is given with its conserved first and last residue. Fields, in order: V gene, D gene, J gene, clone size, CDR3 protein, CDR3 DNA. A D gene is named only where the DNA matches it firmly. Clone size is given for some rows only: seen once, a few or many times, or a class if the clone is expanded.

>TRBV21-1|-|TRBJ2-1|-
CASSKEGQATGLAGDYNEQFF
TGTGCCAGCAGCAAAGAGGGGCAGGCCACAGGACTAGCGGGCGACTACAATGAGCAGTTCTTC
>TRBV29-1|-|TRBJ2-1|many
CSVEGPRSNLGNEQFF
TGCAGCGTTGAAGGCCCTCGGTCCAACTTGGGCAATGAGCAGTTCTTC
>TRBV7-2|-|TRBJ2-7|few
CASSSIQGYEQYF
TGTGCCAGCAGCTCTATACAGGGCTACGAGCAGTACTTC
>TRBV5-1|-|TRBJ2-5|-
CASRRMDVETQYF
TGCGCCAGCAGAAGGATGGACGTAGAGACCCAGTACTTC
>TRBV7-2|-|TRBJ1-2|few
CASSRDVSYGYTF
TGTGCCAGCAGCCGGGACGTATCCTATGGCTACACCTTC
>TRBV9|TRBD2|TRBJ2-1|few
CASSVVGTRSEQFF
TGTGCCAGCAGCGTAGTAGGGACTAGAAGTGAGCAGTTCTTC
>TRBV7-8|-|TRBJ1-2|-
CASSLDPGYGYTF
TGTGCCAGCAGCTTAGACCCGGGCTATGGCTACACCTTC
>TRBV20-1|-|TRBJ1-1|-
CSARVGVMNTEAFF
TGCAGTGCTAGAGTGGGAGTTATGAACACTGAAGCTTTCTTT
>TRBV29-1|TRBD1|TRBJ1-5|-
CSVRDSSNQPQHF
TGCAGCGTTCGGGACAGTAGCAATCAGCCCCAGCATTTT
>TRBV5-6|-|TRBJ1-1|-
CASSYRGFAEAFF
TGTGCCAGCAGCTACAGAGGTTTCGCTGAAGCTTTCTTT
>TRBV12-3/TRBV12-4|-|TRBJ1-2|few
CASSPGQWASDYGYTF
TGTGCCAGCAGCCCCGGTCAATGGGCCAGCGACTATGGCTACACCTTC
>TRBV30|TRBD2|TRBJ2-1|-
CASTRGASGRSSYNEQFF
TGTGCCTCGACCAGGGGGGCTAGCGGGAGGAGCTCCTACAATGAGCAGTTCTTC
>TRBV20-1|TRBD1|TRBJ1-2|many
CSAKRTGFAGYTF
TGCAGTGCTAAGAGGACAGGATTTGCTGGCTACACCTTC
>TRBV7-3|-|TRBJ1-2|-
CASRVGRNYGYTF
TGTGCCAGCAGAGTTGGACGGAACTATGGCTACACCTTC
>TRBV6-2/TRBV6-3|-|TRBJ2-5|-
CASSYLTSQETQYF
TGTGCCAGCAGTTACTTGACCTCACAAGAGACCCAGTACTTC
>TRBV14|TRBD2|TRBJ2-1|many
CASSRASSGRSEQFF
TGTGCCAGCAGCCGAGCGAGTAGCGGGAGATCTGAGCAGTTCTTC
>TRBV3-1|-|TRBJ2-7|-
CASSPAFSYEQYF
TGTGCCAGCAGCCCCGCCTTTTCCTACGAGCAGTACTTC
>TRBV2|-|TRBJ2-7|-
CASSEVWTRTYEQYF
TGTGCCAGCAGTGAAGTTTGGACACGAACCTACGAGCAGTACTTC
>TRBV6-2/TRBV6-3|TRBD2|TRBJ2-1|few
CASSYYRGVGSGSYNEQFF
TGTGCCAGCAGTTACTACCGGGGGGTGGGGTCCGGCTCCTACAATGAGCAGTTCTTC
>TRBV6-2/TRBV6-3|-|TRBJ2-7|few
CASSSGTSGSEQYF
TGTGCCAGCAGTTCCGGGACAAGTGGTTCCGAGCAGTACTTC
>TRBV4-1|TRBD1|TRBJ2-5|-
CASSQQGAGETQYF
TGCGCCAGCAGCCAACAGGGGGCCGGAGAGACCCAGTACTTC
>TRBV20-1|-|TRBJ1-5|many
CSARGGANQPQHF
TGCAGTGCTAGGGGAGGGGCCAATCAGCCCCAGCATTTT
>TRBV2|TRBD1|TRBJ1-5|few
CASSELTGNQPQHF
TGTGCCAGCAGTGAATTGACAGGGAATCAGCCCCAGCATTTT
>TRBV6-1|TRBD2|TRBJ2-2|few
CASRTQGLAESTGELFF
TGTGCCAGCAGAACACAGGGACTAGCGGAGAGCACCGGGGAGCTGTTTTTT
>TRBV7-9|-|TRBJ2-5|few
CASSFVGAGETQYF
TGTGCCAGCAGCTTTGTGGGGGCCGGAGAGACCCAGTACTTC
>TRBV4-3|-|TRBJ2-5|many
CASSRTSGGNQETQYF
TGCGCCAGCAGCCGGACCTCAGGGGGGAACCAAGAGACCCAGTACTTC
>TRBV10-1|TRBD2|TRBJ2-1|-
CASSDLAGSSYNEQFF
TGCGCCAGCAGTGATTTAGCGGGTAGCTCCTACAATGAGCAGTTCTTC
>TRBV27|TRBD2|TRBJ2-1|few
CASISRLAGINEQFF
TGTGCCAGCATTAGTCGACTAGCGGGGATAAATGAGCAGTTCTTC
>TRBV28|TRBD1|TRBJ1-5|few
CASRGTGGKGQPQHF
TGTGCCAGCCGAGGGACAGGGGGAAAGGGTCAGCCCCAGCATTTT
>TRBV25-1|TRBD1|TRBJ1-1|-
CASSEDRTGGYDTEAFF
TGTGCCAGCAGTGAAGATCGGACAGGGGGATATGACACTGAAGCTTTCTTT
>TRBV7-9|TRBD2|TRBJ2-7|few
CASSLKGAGGQYEQYF
TGTGCCAGCAGCTTAAAAGGAGCGGGGGGGCAGTACGAGCAGTACTTC
>TRBV12-3/TRBV12-4|TRBD1|TRBJ2-2|many
CASSPGTGSTGELFF
TGTGCCAGCAGCCCCGGGACAGGTTCCACCGGGGAGCTGTTTTTT
>TRBV20-1|TRBD1|TRBJ2-7|many
CSAQGTGQGVWEQYF
TGCAGTGCCCAGGGGACAGGACAGGGAGTTTGGGAGCAGTACTTC
>TRBV7-2|-|TRBJ1-2|-
CASKVPGQLYGYTF
TGTGCCAGTAAGGTCCCCGGACAGCTCTATGGCTACACCTTC
>TRBV30|TRBD1|TRBJ1-6|-
CAWDRDGNSPLHF
TGTGCCTGGGACAGGGATGGTAATTCACCCCTCCACTTT
>TRBV7-2|-|TRBJ2-1|few
CASSLRGFPPYNEQFF
TGTGCCAGCAGCTTAAGGGGATTTCCTCCCTACAATGAGCAGTTCTTC
>TRBV5-5|-|TRBJ2-7|-
CASSLDGRDYEQYF
TGTGCCAGCAGCTTGGATGGCAGGGACTACGAGCAGTACTTC
>TRBV28|-|TRBJ2-5|-
CASSLGTEVSQYF
TGTGCCAGCAGTTTAGGTACAGAGGTTTCCCAGTACTTC
>TRBV5-6|-|TRBJ2-3|few
CASSLALPDTQYF
TGTGCCAGCAGCTTGGCCCTTCCAGATACGCAGTATTTT
>TRBV6-2/TRBV6-3|TRBD1|TRBJ2-5|-
CASSYPGQGREETQYF
TGTGCCAGCAGTTACCCCGGACAGGGGAGGGAAGAGACCCAGTACTTC
>TRBV2|TRBD2|TRBJ2-7|-
CASKPGLASYEQYF
TGTGCCAGCAAACCGGGACTAGCGTCCTACGAGCAGTACTTC
>TRBV28|-|TRBJ2-2|few
CASSLFTVTGELFF
TGTGCCAGCAGTTTATTTACAGTCACCGGGGAGCTGTTTTTT
>TRBV3-1|TRBD2|TRBJ2-3|few
CASSNILAGPSTDTQYF
TGTGCCAGCAGCAATATACTAGCGGGTCCTAGCACAGATACGCAGTATTTT
>TRBV7-8|TRBD1|TRBJ2-7|few
CASSLGQQGYEQYF
TGTGCCAGCAGCTTAGGGCAACAGGGGTACGAGCAGTACTTC
>TRBV5-1|-|TRBJ1-1|many
CASSLSVMNTEAFF
TGCGCCAGCAGCTTGTCAGTCATGAACACTGAAGCTTTCTTT
>TRBV3-1|-|TRBJ2-2|many
CASSQGDTDTGELFF
TGTGCCAGCAGCCAAGGTGATACGGACACCGGGGAGCTGTTTTTT
>TRBV5-5|-|TRBJ2-5|-
CASSLATRETQYF
TGTGCCAGCAGCTTGGCCACGCGGGAGACCCAGTACTTC